Below are 10 T cell receptor beta chains sequenced from a single sample in a study of response to subunit inactivated influenza vaccine. TCRdb used MiXCR to reprocess the RT-PCR reads, holding one entry per CDR3 protein. Of some 480,000 distinct CDR3 sequences listed, 9.5% to 12% are singletons. The input for sequencing was PBMCs from blood, taken more than 35 days after vaccination. The receptors originated from a man over 45 who received an inactivated influenza vaccine.

This clonotype appeared many times. Its ends do not fully match the called genes, so a read error is possible. This chain joins TRBV7-8 and TRBJ2-2; 7 bases fit TRBD1. The CDR3 runs to 17 residues. Looked up from germline, CDR1 is SGHVS and CDR2 is FQNEAQ. This CDR3 is CATSFTPDRANTGELFF. The CDR3 DNA is TGTGCCACCAGCTTCACTCCCGACAGGGCGAACACCGGGGAGCTGTTTTTT.

About this clonotype: Being one base from a much bigger clone, this may be a read error. The chain couples TRBV20-1 to TRBJ2-7, with 7 bases lining up with TRBD2. Losses at the gene ends were 6 bases for V and 3 bases for J; bases not matched to a gene: 8. The CDR3 loop spans 13 amino acids. Germline loops: CDR1 DFQATT, CDR2 SNEGSKA (reference sequence). CDR3 region: CSAHRAGYYEQYV. The CDR3 DNA follows: TGCAGTGCCCACCGAGCGGGGTACTACGAGCAGTACGTC.

This clonotype was counted only a few times. This chain uses TRBV7-2 with TRBJ2-5; 9 bases agree with TRBD2. V shed 2 bases and J 6 bases; nucleotides not matched to a gene: 7. The germline gives CDR1 SGHTA, CDR2 FQGNSA. This CDR3 contains 15 residues. CDR3 nucleotide sequence: TGTGCCAGCAGCTTAAAGGCGGGAGGGACGAAGACCCAGTACTTC. Its protein is CASSLKAGGTKTQYF.

In this sample, this clonotype turned up a few times. The V gene is TRBV19, the J gene TRBJ2-2; no reliable D call. The CDR3 loop spans 13 amino acids. The germline CDR1 and CDR2 sequences are LNHDA and SQIVND (reference sequence). V lost 3 bases and J 6 bases, leaving 8 bases between the germline ends. The CDR3 reads CASSISLAGELFF. CDR3 DNA sequence: TGTGCCAGTAGTATCTCGCTCGCCGGGGAGCTGTTTTTT.

This sequence joins TRBV4-1 and TRBJ1-2; tentatively, D is TRBD1 (6 bases). Germline assignment: CDR1 MGHRA and CDR2 YSYEKL. The V end lost 4 bases, the J end lost 5 bases, and 14 bases lay between the germline ends. The CDR3 is 14 amino acids. This chain's CDR3 is CASSPQQGSYGYTF. The CDR3 DNA follows: TGCGCCAGCAGCCCCCAACAGGGATCATATGGCTACACCTTC.

This clonotype turned up a few times. The chain's CDR3 is CASSLKRDGTQYF. The CDR3 region has the DNA TGTGCCAGCAGCCTAAAGCGGGACGGGACCCAGTACTTC. The chain uses TRBV7-2 and TRBJ2-5; the match to TRBD2 covers 7 bases. Germline V lookup: CDR1 SGHTA, CDR2 FQGNSA. With V trimmed by 5 bases and J by 7 bases, 7 bases remained unmatched. The CDR3 runs 13 residues.

This clonotype was seen repeatedly, ten times or more. The chain has TRBV12-3 or TRBV12-4 and TRBJ2-7, with 8 positions matching TRBD1. Unmatched junction bases numbered 1, after V lost 2 bases and J lost 4 bases. There are 13 residues in the CDR3. CDR3 sequence: CASSLWDRYEQYF. CDR3 DNA sequence: TGTGCCAGCAGTTTATGGGACAGGTACGAGCAGTACTTC.

This clonotype appeared many times. The chain couples TRBV20-1 to TRBJ2-1; 7 bases are a match to TRBD2. V lost 7 bases and J lost 8; bases outside the gene matches: 14. Germline V CDR1 and CDR2: DFQATT, SNEGSKA (reference sequence). The CDR3 has 14 residues. The CDR3 nucleotides are TGCAGTGATCGAACTAGCGAAAGAGGTGATGAGCAGTTCTTC. Residues: CSDRTSERGDEQFF.

The chain couples TRBV7-2 to TRBJ2-2; D unresolved. V was pared by 4 bases and J by 7 bases, with 7 bases between. This CDR3 has 12 residues. Germline-derived CDR1 and CDR2 are SGHTA and FQGNSA. In nucleotides, the CDR3 is TGTGCCAGCAGCTCGGTTGACGGGGAGCTGTTTTTT. Protein sequence: CASSSVDGELFF.

The chain employs TRBV4-1 and TRBJ2-5, with D possibly matching TRBD2 (5 bases). Germline V lookup: CDR1 MGHRA, CDR2 YSYEKL. V was cut by 2 bases and J by 2 bases, with 9 bases left in between. The CDR3 length is 14 residues. CDR3 DNA: TGCGCCAGCAGCCAACAACCGGGGCAAGAGACCCAGTACTTC. This codes for CASSQQPGQETQYF.